Listed here are 22 T cell receptor beta chains from one sample, sequenced in a study of cytomegalovirus exposure and HLA in healthy donors. With 60 Vbeta and 13 Jbeta primers, the PCR was carried out. Clones were sequenced by immunoSEQ multiplex PCR, and TCRdb holds only the in-frame ones, with some missing. In all, the sample yields tens of thousands of clones. Sequenced material: PBMCs. The receptors stem from a woman aged 35 to 49 in good health and CMV-seropositive.

The V call is TRBV29-1, the J call TRBJ2-1; TRBD1 agrees at 8 bases. Germline V gene lookup returns CDR1 SQVTM and CDR2 ANQGSEA. The J segment lost 5 bases and the V segment lost 5 bases, leaving 8 bases of the junction unmatched. The CDR3 length is 14 residues. The CDR3 is CSVIDRGHNNEQFF. CDR3 nucleotides: TGCAGCGTTATCGACAGGGGACACAACAATGAGCAGTTCTTC.

The genes are TRBV27 and TRBJ1-5; 11 bases agree with TRBD1. V was pared by 4 bases and J by 4 bases, with 6 bases of the junction left unmatched. The CDR3 totals 16 residues. Germline CDR1 and CDR2: MNHEY and SMNVEV (reference sequence). CDR3 in amino acids: CASSWTGQGANQPQHF. The CDR3 DNA is TGTGCCAGCAGTTGGACAGGACAGGGGGCAAATCAGCCCCAGCATTTT.

The chain combines TRBV5-6 with TRBJ1-2; TRBD1 agrees at 7 bases. This CDR3 spans 14 amino acids. The germline CDR1 and CDR2 sequences are SGHDT and YYEEEE. The V and J ends lost 0 bases and 3 bases, in that order; junction bases with no gene match: 2. The CDR3 is CASSLAGTDYGYTF. Here the CDR3 DNA reads TGTGCCAGCAGCTTGGCCGGGACAGACTATGGCTACACCTTC.

About this clone: At one boundary the junction diverges from the germline segment, which might be a read error. V usage is TRBV18 and J usage is TRBJ2-7; 12 nucleotides align to TRBD2. Germline CDR1 is KGHSH and CDR2 is LQKENI. CDR3 length: 16 amino acids. The CDR3 protein is CASAPKTSGSLYEQYF. The CDR3 DNA follows: TGTGCCAGCGCACCGAAGACTAGCGGGAGTCTATACGAGCAGTACTTC.

The chain uses TRBV30 and TRBJ1-2; D is possibly TRBD1 (5 bases). The germline CDR1 and CDR2 sequences are GTSNPN and SVGIG (reference sequence). Trimming shortened V by 7 bases and J by 2 bases, and 14 bases separated the two germline ends. This CDR3 is 13 amino acids long. In DNA form, the CDR3 reads TGTGCCTCAGGTACAGGACTAAACTATGGCTACACCTTC. This translates into CASGTGLNYGYTF.

This CDR3 is CAISELSGLNYGYTF. The CDR3 region has the DNA TGTGCCATCAGTGAGTTATCAGGGCTGAACTATGGCTACACCTTC. The gene calls are TRBV10-3 and TRBJ1-2; tentatively, D is TRBD1 (5 bases). Between the trimmed V and J ends, which lost 1 base and 2 bases, there was a span of 11 bases. The CDR3 runs to 15 residues. From germline, CDR1 is ENHRY and CDR2 SYGVKD.

V usage is TRBV18 and J usage is TRBJ2-2; 7 nucleotides line up with TRBD1. V lost 4 bases, J lost 1 base, and 3 bases stayed unmatched. Per germline, CDR1 KGHSH and CDR2 LQKENI. The CDR3 contains 15 residues. The CDR3 protein is CASSRRTGNTGELFF. CDR3 in DNA: TGTGCCAGCTCACGACGGACAGGGAACACCGGGGAGCTGTTTTTT.

V is TRBV19 and J is TRBJ1-2; weak D call: TRBD1 (5 bases). Germline loops: CDR1 LNHDA, CDR2 SQIVND (reference sequence). Deletions cut 1 base from V and 5 bases from J, with 14 bases between. The CDR3 extends over 15 amino acids. DNA for the CDR3: TGTGCCAGTAGTATAGGGACAAGGACCCATTATGGCTACACCTTC. Its translation is CASSIGTRTHYGYTF.

The chain has TRBV5-4 and TRBJ2-5, with D perhaps matching TRBD1 (5 bases). This CDR3 comprises 14 residues. Trimming shortened V by 6 bases and J by 1 base, and 13 bases separated the two germline ends. CDR1 SGHNT and CDR2 YYREEE come from the germline V gene (reference sequence). Written as DNA, the CDR3 is TGTGCCAGCAAGAAAGACAGATTCCAAGAGACCCAGTACTTC. It codes for CASKKDRFQETQYF.

The chain is built from TRBV9 and TRBJ1-1; D call uncertain. The CDR3 has 13 residues. V lost 0 bases to trimming and J lost 3 bases, with 6 bases between them. The germline V gene has CDR1 SGDLS and CDR2 YYNGEE. CDR3 in amino acids: CASSVVADTEAFF. The CDR3, as DNA: TGTGCCAGCAGCGTAGTGGCCGACACTGAAGCTTTCTTT.

V and J are TRBV6-1 and TRBJ1-6; 7 nucleotides match TRBD1. This CDR3 is built from 12 residues. Trimming cost V 6 bases and J 11 bases; bases outside gene matches: 4. Looked up from germline, CDR1 is MNHNS and CDR2 is SASEGT. The CDR3 bases are TGTGCCAGCAGAGGAACAGGGGCACCCCTCCACTTT. Translating it yields CASRGTGAPLHF.

The chain has TRBV7-9 and TRBJ2-7; 12 nucleotides agree with TRBD1. Germline values: CDR1 SEHNR, CDR2 FQNEAQ (reference sequence). The CDR3 sequence is 15 residues long. V lost 5 bases, J lost 5 bases, and 7 bases stayed unmatched. CDR3: CASSGRDRGLNEQYF. The CDR3 bases are TGTGCCAGCAGCGGCCGGGACAGGGGGCTCAACGAGCAGTACTTC.

The chain employs TRBV28 and TRBJ2-7; 10 bases agree with TRBD2. V lost 3 bases, J lost 4 bases, and 6 bases stayed unmatched. This CDR3 region has 15 residues. Germline V gene data show CDR1 as MDHEN and CDR2 as SYDVKM. The CDR3 region is CASSLPSGSGYEQYF. Here the CDR3 DNA reads TGTGCCAGCAGTTTGCCTAGCGGGAGTGGGTACGAGCAGTACTTC.

The chain recombines TRBV10-3 with TRBJ2-6; unclear D gene. This CDR3 contains 16 residues. From germline, CDR1 is ENHRY and CDR2 SYGVKD. V gave up 3 bases and J gave up 0 bases, with 9 bases separating them. CDR3 sequence: CAISDRVVSGANVLTF. The CDR3 nucleotides read TGTGCCATCAGTGATCGGGTCGTCTCTGGGGCCAACGTCCTGACTTTC.

This chain joins TRBV7-3 and TRBJ2-2; D is perhaps TRBD1 (5 bases). Trimming shortened V by 5 bases and J by 3 bases, and 10 bases separated the two germline ends. The CDR3 length is 14 residues. The germline V gene encodes CDR1 SGHTA and CDR2 FQGTGA. Here the CDR3 DNA reads TGTGCCAGCAGCCAAGGACATGACACCGGGGAGCTGTTTTTT. Its protein product is CASSQGHDTGELFF.

The rearrangement joins TRBV5-4 to TRBJ2-2, with 9 bases matching TRBD1. The V gene end was trimmed by 4 bases and the J gene end by 1 base; junction bases not matched to a gene: 11. Germline V gene sequence: CDR1 SGHNT, CDR2 YYREEE (reference sequence). The CDR3 is 18 residues long. CDR3 coding DNA: TGTGCCAGCAGCCGAAAGGGGAGGGGACAGGGGAACACCGGGGAGCTGTTTTTT. This sequence encodes CASSRKGRGQGNTGELFF.

Concerning this clone itself: This sample also contains other DNA sequences that code for the same CDR3. This chain connects TRBV7-6 to TRBJ2-6, with TRBD1 identical over 8 bases. Germline-derived CDR1 and CDR2 are SGHVS and FNYEAQ. The ends lost 5 bases at V and 2 bases at J; junction bases unmatched: 5. This CDR3 region has 16 residues. CDR3 in amino acids: CASSVTGGAGANVLTF. Written as DNA, the CDR3 is TGTGCCAGCAGCGTTACAGGGGGAGCTGGGGCCAACGTCCTGACTTTC.

This chain links TRBV18 with TRBJ1-3, with D hard to call. Germline loops: CDR1 KGHSH, CDR2 LQKENI. This CDR3 spans 15 amino acids. V lost 4 bases and J 0 bases, leaving 10 bases between the germline ends. This chain's CDR3 is CASSQGLSSGNTIYF. The CDR3 DNA follows: TGTGCCAGCTCACAAGGACTTAGCTCTGGAAACACCATATATTTT.

This clone registers medium-sized by frequency. The J gene is TRBJ1-1, the V gene TRBV7-3; 8 nucleotides line up with TRBD1. The ends lost 5 bases at V and 5 bases at J; junction bases unmatched: 4. Germline V CDR1 and CDR2: SGHTA, FQGTGA. This CDR3 has 13 residues. The CDR3 protein is CASSPTGGTEAFF. The CDR3 coding sequence is TGTGCCAGCAGCCCTACAGGGGGGACTGAAGCTTTCTTT. Looking up the rest from reference TRBV7-3 and TRBJ1-1 gives the full variable domain: GAGVSQTPSNKVTEKGKYVELRCDPISGHTALYWYRQSLGQGPEFLIYFQGTGAADDSGLPNDRFFAVRPEGSVSTLKIQRTERGDSAVYLCASSPTGGTEAFFGQGTRLTVV.

The rearrangement uses TRBV4-2 and TRBJ2-1; tentatively, D is TRBD2 (5 bases). The CDR3 has 18 amino acids. The V and J ends lost 0 bases and 5 bases respectively, with 20 bases between them. Per the germline V gene, CDR1 is LGHNA and CDR2 is YNFKEQ. The CDR3 DNA reads TGTGCCAGCAGCCAAGAGAATGCGGCGGGTGGGCCCGACAATGAGCAGTTCTTC. This translates into CASSQENAAGGPDNEQFF.

The gene calls are TRBV28 and TRBJ2-7; 9 positions match TRBD1. Germline CDR1 is MDHEN and CDR2 is SYDVKM. The ends lost 6 bases at V and 3 bases at J; junction bases unmatched: 6. This CDR3 is 14 amino acids long. CDR3 in DNA: TGTGCCAGCAGCCCCACGGGACAGGGCTACGAGCAGTACTTC. Encoded protein: CASSPTGQGYEQYF.

The chain employs TRBV18 and TRBJ2-5; D gene unclear. This CDR3 spans 11 amino acids. Per the germline V gene, CDR1 is KGHSH and CDR2 is LQKENI. Trimming cost V 2 bases and J 5 bases, with 3 bases left between them. This chain's CDR3 is CASSPEETQYF. The CDR3 DNA reads TGTGCCAGCTCACCAGAGGAGACCCAGTACTTC.